This T cell receptor beta chain was documented in a study of CD8+ T cells in alopecia areata. Study details: Scalp area affected, as a percentage, set the severity score of treated patients.

This CDR3 has 12 amino acids. Germline CDR1 and CDR2: SQVTM and ANQGSEA. The germline V and J ends were trimmed by 4 bases and 4 bases, with 10 bases remaining between them. Indicated treatment: oral pan-JAK inhibitor, 5-10 mg twice daily. Researchers gathered lesional scalp punch biopsies and peripheral blood from patients with alopecia areata. cDNA prepared by RNA extraction and subsequent reverse transcription served as the template for sequencing. The assay was immunoSEQ multiplex PCR, and TCRdb's table has in-frame clones only and misses some. The repertoire holds some 120,000 clones, with over 60% as singletons. About this clone itself: The antigen is unknown.

Findings of the study overall: Possibly because of HLA-related factors, TCR sharing was less clear across patients than in mice. Normal scalp showed lower clonality than lesional scalp, especially alopecia totalis/universalis.

This clonotype was obtained from a human donor with alopecia areata. The chain has TRBV29-1 and TRBJ1-1; D gene uncertain. Here the sequenced sample was CD4+ T cells sorted from blood, taken at week 4, from a patient treated with tofacitinib. The DNA of the CDR3 is TGCAGCGTTGGGGTTTCGGGCACTGAAGCTTTCTTT. This encodes CSVGVSGTEAFF.